This T cell receptor beta chain originates from a study of T cells after yellow fever vaccination. Study-wide results and caveats: Few clonotypes appeared in both CD4 and CD8 compartments. Subsequent booster samples again held most clones from primary vaccination (96% CD4, approximately 85% CD8).

To note about this clonotype: Its specificity is not known.

Germline lookup yields CDR1 MNHEY and CDR2 SVGAGI. This CDR3 spans 12 amino acids. V dropped 6 bases and J dropped 7 bases, with 10 bases sitting between them. One entry per CDR3 protein results from TCRdb running MiXCR on the 5' RACE reads. The sample shows just under 600,000 distinct CDR3 sequences, approximately 12% of them seen only once. The input for sequencing was PBMCs, taken on the day of the yellow fever booster vaccination. This sequence originates from a man in his thirties or forties who received the YFV17D yellow fever vaccine. The V call is TRBV6-5, the J call TRBJ1-5; D gene uncertain. CDR3 in amino acids: CASSRSGQPQHF. CDR3 coding DNA: TGTGCCAGCAGCAGGTCAGGCCAGCCCCAGCATTTT.